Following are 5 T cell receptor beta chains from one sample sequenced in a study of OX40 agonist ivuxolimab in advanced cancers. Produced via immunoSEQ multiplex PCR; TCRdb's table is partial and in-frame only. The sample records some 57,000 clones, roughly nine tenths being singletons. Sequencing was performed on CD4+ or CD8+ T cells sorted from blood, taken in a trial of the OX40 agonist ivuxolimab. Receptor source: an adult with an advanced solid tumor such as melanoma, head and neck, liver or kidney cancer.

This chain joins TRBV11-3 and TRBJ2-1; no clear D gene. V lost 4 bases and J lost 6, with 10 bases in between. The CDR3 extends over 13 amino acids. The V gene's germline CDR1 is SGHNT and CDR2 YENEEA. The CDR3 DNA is TGTGCCAGCAGCTCCGGCTCCGGCAATGAGCAGTTCTTC. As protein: CASSSGSGNEQFF.

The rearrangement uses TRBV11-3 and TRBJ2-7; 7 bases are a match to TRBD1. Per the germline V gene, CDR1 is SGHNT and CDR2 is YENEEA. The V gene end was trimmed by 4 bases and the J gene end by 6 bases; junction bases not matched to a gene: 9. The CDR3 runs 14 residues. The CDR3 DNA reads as TGTGCCAGCAGCTCCTACAGGGGCTCCCTCGAGCAGTACTTC. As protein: CASSSYRGSLEQYF.

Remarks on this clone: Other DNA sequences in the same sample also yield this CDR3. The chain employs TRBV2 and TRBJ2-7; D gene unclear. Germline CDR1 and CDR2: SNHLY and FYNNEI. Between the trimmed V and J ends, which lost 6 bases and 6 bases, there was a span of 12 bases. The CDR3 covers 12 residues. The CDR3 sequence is CASSTLRSEQYF. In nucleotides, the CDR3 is TGTGCCAGCAGCACGCTCCGGAGCGAGCAGTACTTC.

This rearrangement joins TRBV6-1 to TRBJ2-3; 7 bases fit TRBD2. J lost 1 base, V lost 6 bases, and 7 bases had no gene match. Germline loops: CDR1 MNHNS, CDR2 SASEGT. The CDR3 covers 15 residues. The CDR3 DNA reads TGTGCCAGCAGGGGGGGGGTTGCGGGCACAGATACGCAGTATTTT. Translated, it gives CASRGGVAGTDTQYF.

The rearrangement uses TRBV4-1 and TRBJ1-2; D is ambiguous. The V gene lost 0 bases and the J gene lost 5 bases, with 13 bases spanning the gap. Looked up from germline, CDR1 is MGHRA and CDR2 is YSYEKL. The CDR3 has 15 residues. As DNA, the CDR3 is TGCGCCAGCAGCCAAGAATTGGAGGGCCCTTATGGCTACACCTTC. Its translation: CASSQELEGPYGYTF.